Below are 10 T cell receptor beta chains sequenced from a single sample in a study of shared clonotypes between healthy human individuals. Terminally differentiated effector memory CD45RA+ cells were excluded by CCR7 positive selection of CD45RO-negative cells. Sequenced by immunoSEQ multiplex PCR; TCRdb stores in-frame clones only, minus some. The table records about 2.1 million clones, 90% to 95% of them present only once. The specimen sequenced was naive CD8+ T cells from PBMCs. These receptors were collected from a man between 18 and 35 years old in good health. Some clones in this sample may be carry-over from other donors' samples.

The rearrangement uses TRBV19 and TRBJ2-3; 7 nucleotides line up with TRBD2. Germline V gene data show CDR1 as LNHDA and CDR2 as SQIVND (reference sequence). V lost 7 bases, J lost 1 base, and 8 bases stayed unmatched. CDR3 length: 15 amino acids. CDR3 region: CASKVAAGRTDTQYF. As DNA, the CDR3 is TGTGCCAGTAAGGTAGCAGCGGGACGCACAGATACGCAGTATTTT.

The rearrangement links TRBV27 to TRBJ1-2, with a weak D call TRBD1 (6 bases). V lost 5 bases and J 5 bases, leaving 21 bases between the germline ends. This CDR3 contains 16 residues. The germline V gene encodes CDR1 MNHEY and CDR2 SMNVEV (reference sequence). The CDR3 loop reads CASSQLPLHREYGYTF. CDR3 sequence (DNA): TGTGCCAGCAGTCAACTACCTCTTCACAGGGAGTATGGCTACACCTTC.

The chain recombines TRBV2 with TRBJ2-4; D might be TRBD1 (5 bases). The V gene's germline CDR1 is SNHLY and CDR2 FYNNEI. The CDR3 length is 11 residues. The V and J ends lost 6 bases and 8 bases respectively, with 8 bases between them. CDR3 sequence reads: CASSPRDIQYF. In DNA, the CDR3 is TGTGCCAGCAGCCCCAGGGACATTCAGTACTTC.

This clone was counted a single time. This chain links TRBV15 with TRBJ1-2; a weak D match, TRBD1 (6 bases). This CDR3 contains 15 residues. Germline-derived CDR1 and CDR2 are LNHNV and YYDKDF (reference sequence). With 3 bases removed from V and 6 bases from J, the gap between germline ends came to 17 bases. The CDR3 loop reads CATSREGDKADGYTF. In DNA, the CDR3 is TGTGCCACCAGCAGGGAGGGGGACAAGGCGGATGGCTACACCTTC.

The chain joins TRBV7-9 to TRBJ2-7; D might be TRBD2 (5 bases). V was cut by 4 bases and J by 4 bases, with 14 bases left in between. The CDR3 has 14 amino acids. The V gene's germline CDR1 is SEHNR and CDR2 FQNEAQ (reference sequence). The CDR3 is CASSYAGRGYEQYF. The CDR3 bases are TGTGCCAGCAGCTACGCTGGACGGGGATACGAGCAGTACTTC.

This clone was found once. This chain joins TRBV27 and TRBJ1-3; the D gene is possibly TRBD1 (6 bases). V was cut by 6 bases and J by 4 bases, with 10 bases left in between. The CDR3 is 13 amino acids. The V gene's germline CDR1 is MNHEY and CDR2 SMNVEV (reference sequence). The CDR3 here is CASSQGRGNTIYF. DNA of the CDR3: TGTGCCAGCAGCCAGGGGCGCGGAAACACCATATATTTT.

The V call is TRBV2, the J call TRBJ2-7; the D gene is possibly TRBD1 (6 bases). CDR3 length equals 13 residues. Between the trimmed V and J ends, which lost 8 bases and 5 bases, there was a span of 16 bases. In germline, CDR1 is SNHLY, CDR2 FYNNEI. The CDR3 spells CASLPAGQHEQYF. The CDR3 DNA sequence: TGTGCCAGCCTCCCGGCAGGACAGCACGAGCAGTACTTC.

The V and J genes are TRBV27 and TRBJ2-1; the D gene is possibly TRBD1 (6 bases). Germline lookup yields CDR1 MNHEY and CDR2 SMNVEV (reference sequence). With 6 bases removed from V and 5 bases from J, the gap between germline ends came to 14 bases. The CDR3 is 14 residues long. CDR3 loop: CASRLRGSNNEQFF. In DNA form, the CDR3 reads TGTGCCAGCAGGCTAAGGGGGTCTAACAATGAGCAGTTCTTC.

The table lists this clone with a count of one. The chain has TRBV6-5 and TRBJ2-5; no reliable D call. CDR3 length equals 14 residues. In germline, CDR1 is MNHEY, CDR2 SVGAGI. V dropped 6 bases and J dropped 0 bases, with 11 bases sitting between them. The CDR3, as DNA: TGTGCCAGCAGACCCCATGGGGACCAAGAGACCCAGTACTTC. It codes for CASRPHGDQETQYF.

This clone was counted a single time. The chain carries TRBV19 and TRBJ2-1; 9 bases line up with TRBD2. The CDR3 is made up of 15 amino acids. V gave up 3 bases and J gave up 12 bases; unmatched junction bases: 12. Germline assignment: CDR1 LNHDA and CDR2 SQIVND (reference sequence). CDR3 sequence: CASSIEASGKRGQFF. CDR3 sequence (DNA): TGTGCCAGTAGTATCGAGGCTAGCGGGAAAAGGGGGCAGTTCTTC.